Listed here are 7 T cell receptor beta chains from one sample, sequenced in a study of cytomegalovirus exposure and HLA in healthy donors. Use of 60 Vbeta and 13 Jbeta primers characterized the PCR. Libraries were prepared by immunoSEQ multiplex PCR; TCRdb keeps only in-frame clonotypes and omits some of them. This sample carries around 130,000 clones, 73% of them seen once, and the ten largest clones take about 2.1%. The sequencing input was PBMCs. These receptors were obtained from a middle-aged woman in good health and CMV-seropositive.

The V gene is TRBV27, the J gene TRBJ1-1, with D possibly being TRBD1 (5 bases). In germline, CDR1 is MNHEY, CDR2 SMNVEV (reference sequence). The length of the CDR3 is 14 residues. Trimming stripped 1 base from V and 5 bases from J, with 11 bases between. The CDR3 coding sequence is TGTGCCAGCAGTTTATGGGGGAGGGTTACTGAAGCTTTCTTT. Residues: CASSLWGRVTEAFF.

This chain connects TRBV28 to TRBJ1-5; D is ambiguous. The ends were cut back, 2 bases at V and 0 bases at J, with 14 bases in the middle. Germline loops: CDR1 MDHEN, CDR2 SYDVKM. The CDR3 extends over 17 amino acids. In DNA form, the CDR3 reads TGTGCCAGCAGTTTAACCAGACTCCGAACTAGCAATCAGCCCCAGCATTTT. Encoded protein: CASSLTRLRTSNQPQHF.

The chain uses TRBV28 and TRBJ2-7; TRBD1 matches at 10 bases. Germline loops: CDR1 MDHEN, CDR2 SYDVKM. With 2 bases clipped from V and 3 bases from J, the junction kept 4 bases outside the gene matches. The CDR3 extends over 15 amino acids. The CDR3 DNA is TGTGCCAGCAGTTTAACCGGGACAGGGGTCTACGAGCAGTACTTC. As protein: CASSLTGTGVYEQYF.

The J gene is TRBJ2-5, the V gene TRBV7-2; 8 positions agree with TRBD2. V dropped 3 bases and J dropped 2; count of bases not matched to a gene: 8. The length of the CDR3 is 16 residues. Germline loops: CDR1 SGHTA, CDR2 FQGNSA. This CDR3 reads CASSFPRLASQETQYF. Written as DNA, the CDR3 is TGTGCCAGCAGCTTCCCTCGACTAGCGAGTCAAGAGACCCAGTACTTC.

This chain links TRBV10-2 with TRBJ2-7; 9 positions match TRBD1. The CDR3 totals 14 residues. Per the germline V gene, CDR1 is WSHSY and CDR2 is SAAADI. V trimming: 8 bases; J trimming: 4 bases; junction bases outside the gene matches: 9. The CDR3 protein is CASLTTGGPYEQYF. The CDR3 bases are TGCGCCAGCCTTACGACAGGGGGGCCATACGAGCAGTACTTC.

This clone turned up a few times. The genes are TRBV30 and TRBJ1-2; TRBD1 matches at 7 bases. V lost 8 bases to trimming and J lost 5 bases; unmatched junction nucleotides: 8. The CDR3 extends over 12 amino acids. Germline V gene data show CDR1 as GTSNPN and CDR2 as SVGIG (reference sequence). DNA of the CDR3: TGTGCCATTCGGACAGGTCGTTATGGCTACACCTTC. Its translation is CAIRTGRYGYTF.

The rearrangement joins TRBV5-1 to TRBJ2-1; D is unresolved. The germline V gene encodes CDR1 SGHRS and CDR2 YFSETQ. V lost 0 bases and J 7 bases, leaving 8 bases between the germline ends. The length of the CDR3 is 13 residues. The CDR3 DNA follows: TGCGCCAGCAGCTTGGTCTCAGCGAATGAGCAGTTCTTC. Its translation: CASSLVSANEQFF.